These 23 T cell receptor beta chains originate from one sample sequenced in a study of PD-1 blockade in classical Hodgkin lymphoma (dated by TCRdb to the early 2020s). The time point label for this specimen denotes: newly diagnosed, previously untreated cHL patient sample. Library creation used the immunoSEQ multiplex PCR assay. The table was pulled from immuneACCESS by TCRdb, which kept in-frame rearrangements only. Such tables lose some clones; where checked, under half of the loss comes from unresolved V genes, and the rest has no known cause. The sample has approximately 45,000 clones on record, roughly 93% of them singletons. The top ten hold about 5.3% of the sample. The sequenced sample was peripheral blood mononuclear cells (PBMCs). These receptors were taken from a human donor with classical Hodgkin lymphoma.

The chain couples TRBV11-2 to TRBJ2-3, with 8 bases that match TRBD2. J gave up 0 bases and V 4 bases, and 3 bases lay outside the gene matches. The CDR3 runs 15 residues. Germline CDR1 is SGHAT and CDR2 is FQNNGV. The CDR3 DNA follows: TGTGCCAGCAGCTCGATAGCGGGAAGCACAGATACGCAGTATTTT. The encoded protein is CASSSIAGSTDTQYF.

The rearrangement uses TRBV20-1 and TRBJ1-2; D remains unclear. CDR1 and CDR2 from the germline V gene are DFQATT and SNEGSKA (reference sequence). Trimming pared 5 bases from V and 6 bases from J, leaving 10 bases between. The CDR3 spans 11 residues. This chain's CDR3 is CSARRADGYTF. The CDR3 bases are TGCAGTGCTCGACGGGCCGATGGCTACACCTTC.

The chain combines TRBV6-5 with TRBJ1-1, with a tentative D call TRBD1 (5 bases). The CDR3 covers 14 residues. V lost 2 bases and J 3 bases, leaving 10 bases between the germline ends. Looked up from germline, CDR1 is MNHEY and CDR2 is SVGAGI. The CDR3 spells CASSYRGLDTEAFF. For the CDR3, the DNA is TGTGCCAGCAGTTACAGGGGACTGGACACTGAAGCTTTCTTT.

The V and J genes are TRBV19 and TRBJ2-3; unclear D gene. The length of the CDR3 is 15 residues. V lost 3 bases and J 0 bases, leaving 10 bases between the germline ends. Germline V gene data show CDR1 as LNHDA and CDR2 as SQIVND (reference sequence). The CDR3 DNA sequence: TGTGCCAGTAGTATTGGAGATCCTAGCACAGATACGCAGTATTTT. It codes for CASSIGDPSTDTQYF.

The CDR3 sequence is CASSSLRVDTQYF. The CDR3 coding sequence is TGTGCCAGCTCATCTCTAAGGGTAGATACGCAGTATTTT. This sequence joins TRBV18 and TRBJ2-3; the D is unclear. The germline V and J ends were trimmed by 5 bases and 5 bases, with 11 bases remaining between them. The germline gives CDR1 KGHSH, CDR2 LQKENI. The CDR3 has 13 amino acids.

The genes are TRBV5-6 and TRBJ2-1; 8 bases line up with TRBD2. Losses at the gene ends were 1 base for V and 6 bases for J; bases not matched to a gene: 12. The CDR3 extends over 17 amino acids. CDR1 SGHDT and CDR2 YYEEEE come from the germline V gene. CDR3 DNA sequence: TGTGCCAGCAGCTTGTTCCTACAAGCGGGAGATGTCAATGAGCAGTTCTTC. It translates to CASSLFLQAGDVNEQFF.

The J gene is TRBJ2-1, the V gene TRBV9; D gene uncertain. CDR1 SGDLS and CDR2 YYNGEE come from the germline V gene. The V gene lost 0 bases and the J gene lost 2 bases, with 6 bases spanning the gap. The CDR3 length is 14 residues. CDR3 in amino acids: CASSVAFPYNEQFF. The CDR3 bases are TGTGCCAGCAGCGTAGCTTTCCCCTACAATGAGCAGTTCTTC.

The CDR3, as DNA: TGTGCCAGCAGTGAAGGCCTCAACTCGGGGCAGTACTTC. This codes for CASSEGLNSGQYF. The J gene is TRBJ2-7, the V gene TRBV6-1; D ambiguous. The CDR3 is made up of 13 amino acids. V was trimmed by 1 base and J by 9 bases, leaving 13 bases between them. Germline lookup yields CDR1 MNHNS and CDR2 SASEGT.

This clone has just a few counts. One end of the junction does not line up with germline, which may come from a read error. The chain is built from TRBV5-4 and TRBJ1-1, with D tentatively TRBD1 (5 bases). This CDR3 region has 14 residues. Germline CDR1 reads SGHNT; CDR2 reads YYREEE (reference sequence). CDR3 coding DNA: TGTGCCAGCAGCTTGGTGGGGGGGAACACTAAAGCTTTCTTT. Protein sequence: CASSLVGGNTKAFF.

The rearrangement uses TRBV6-5 and TRBJ2-7; 7 positions agree with TRBD1. Looked up from germline, CDR1 is MNHEY and CDR2 is SVGAGI. Germline trimming cut 5 bases from V and 1 base from J; bases unmatched to any gene: 2. This CDR3 contains 13 residues. CDR3 residues: CASSNRGSYEQYF. The CDR3 bases are TGTGCCAGCAGTAACAGGGGTTCCTACGAGCAGTACTTC.

This chain uses TRBV28 with TRBJ2-1; either TRBD1 or TRBD2 may fit D (6 bases each). Germline V gene sequence: CDR1 MDHEN, CDR2 SYDVKM. This CDR3 is built from 14 residues. V lost 5 bases, J lost 10 bases, and 18 bases lay in between. DNA of the CDR3: TGTGCCAGCAGTCCCCCCCTGGGGGCGGGGGAGCAGTTCTTC. Translated, it gives CASSPPLGAGEQFF.

The V call is TRBV6-1, the J call TRBJ1-2; possible D gene TRBD1, 6 bases. Germline CDR1 reads MNHNS; CDR2 reads SASEGT. Deletions cut 2 bases from V and 6 bases from J, with 16 bases between. The CDR3 is 15 residues long. In nucleotides, the CDR3 is TGTGCCAGCAGTGAACGAGGGGGGCGAACGAATGGCTACACCTTC. Translation gives CASSERGGRTNGYTF.

J is TRBJ2-1 and V is TRBV6-1; 7 nucleotides align to TRBD1. The CDR3 has 15 amino acids. Per germline, CDR1 MNHNS and CDR2 SASEGT. The V gene end was trimmed by 0 bases and the J gene end by 6 bases; junction bases not matched to a gene: 5. CDR3 DNA: TGTGCCAGCAGTGAAGCCGAGACAGGGAGCAATGAGCAGTTCTTC. Protein product: CASSEAETGSNEQFF.

The gene calls are TRBV10-3 and TRBJ2-1; no clear D gene. From germline, CDR1 is ENHRY and CDR2 SYGVKD. Trimming took 6 bases from V and 13 from J, leaving 19 bases between them. The CDR3 is made up of 13 amino acids. The DNA of the CDR3 is TGTGCCATCAGCCCCAGAACCGTCCTCCCCCAGTTCTTC. Translation gives CAISPRTVLPQFF.

V gene TRBV15 combines with J gene TRBJ2-1; D is ambiguous. With 5 bases removed from V and 4 bases from J, the gap between germline ends came to 3 bases. The CDR3 length is 11 residues. Germline values: CDR1 LNHNV, CDR2 YYDKDF (reference sequence). CDR3 sequence: CATSGYNEQFF. The CDR3 DNA is TGTGCCACCAGCGGGTACAATGAGCAGTTCTTC.

The V call is TRBV27, the J call TRBJ2-1, with D perhaps TRBD2 (6 bases). Germline V gives CDR1 MNHEY, CDR2 SMNVEV (reference sequence). The V end was cut by 2 bases, the J end by 3 bases, with 11 bases between. The CDR3 has 15 residues. The CDR3, as DNA: TGTGCCAGCAGTTTACTGGGACTCGGCTACAATGAGCAGTTCTTC. Protein sequence: CASSLLGLGYNEQFF.

The V gene is TRBV4-1, the J gene TRBJ2-7, with TRBD2 matching 7 bases. The germline gives CDR1 MGHRA, CDR2 YSYEKL. After removal of 5 bases from V and 0 bases from J, the junction contained 4 bases not matched to a gene. The CDR3 runs to 14 residues. The CDR3 region is CASSLRTSSYEQYF. In DNA form, the CDR3 reads TGCGCCAGCAGCTTACGGACTAGCTCCTACGAGCAGTACTTC.

This rearrangement joins TRBV9 to TRBJ2-7, with 10 bases fitting TRBD2. The CDR3 contains 17 residues. Germline V lookup: CDR1 SGDLS, CDR2 YYNGEE. With V trimmed by 0 bases and J by 7 bases, 13 bases remained unmatched. The chain's CDR3 is CASSVATASGGPSEQYF. As DNA, the CDR3 is TGTGCCAGCAGCGTAGCTACGGCTAGCGGGGGCCCCTCGGAGCAGTACTTC.

This clone came up once. This chain connects TRBV18 to TRBJ2-5, with no clear D. There are 14 residues in the CDR3. CDR1 and CDR2 from the germline V gene are KGHSH and LQKENI. With 2 bases removed from V and 5 bases from J, the gap between germline ends came to 12 bases. The CDR3 sequence is CASSPGGTQETQYF. The CDR3 DNA reads as TGTGCCAGCTCACCAGGTGGAACGCAGGAGACCCAGTACTTC.

The rearrangement uses TRBV19 and TRBJ2-1; D possibly corresponds to TRBD2 (5 bases). CDR1 and CDR2 from the germline V gene are LNHDA and SQIVND (reference sequence). The CDR3 has 14 residues. V was pared by 3 bases and J by 7 bases, with 13 bases between. CDR3 residues: CASSIDYPQNEQFF. The DNA for the CDR3 is TGTGCCAGTAGTATTGACTACCCCCAAAATGAGCAGTTCTTC.

The count of this clone is one. This chain uses TRBV11-2 with TRBJ2-1, with TRBD2 as a possible D gene (6 bases). V gave up 2 bases and J gave up 4 bases, with 15 bases separating them. This CDR3 comprises 16 residues. Germline CDR1 and CDR2: SGHAT and FQNNGV. The CDR3 protein is CASSLISAGPYNEQFF. CDR3 DNA sequence: TGTGCCAGCAGCTTAATATCAGCGGGCCCTTACAATGAGCAGTTCTTC.

CDR3 nucleotides: TGCAGCGTTGGAGGGACTAGCGGGAAATTAAACAATGAGCAGTTCTTC. Its protein is CSVGGTSGKLNNEQFF. This chain connects TRBV29-1 to TRBJ2-1, with TRBD2 matching 13 bases. The CDR3 is 16 amino acids. CDR1 SQVTM and CDR2 ANQGSEA come from the germline V gene. Trimming at V came to 4 bases and at J to 5 bases, leaving 8 bases not matched to a gene.

V gene TRBV6-1 combines with J gene TRBJ2-7; the D gene is possibly TRBD1 (5 bases). The germline gives CDR1 MNHNS, CDR2 SASEGT. Trimming stripped 7 bases from V and 5 bases from J, with 15 bases between. The CDR3 consists of 13 residues. CDR3 residues: CASIGVTKHEQYF. CDR3 in DNA: TGTGCCAGCATAGGGGTCACGAAACACGAGCAGTACTTC.